These 28 T cell receptor beta chains share one sample of origin, sequenced in a study of shared clonotypes between healthy human individuals. TCRdb keeps only in-frame clones here, not all; method: immunoSEQ multiplex PCR. Of about 480,000 clones detected, over 75% appear once; the ten largest clones hold approximately 12%. Source material: PBMCs. These receptors originate from a woman between 40 and 55 years old in good health. Some clones in this sample may be carry-over from other donors' samples.

V gene TRBV6-5 combines with J gene TRBJ2-5; D unresolved. The CDR3 runs to 14 residues. CDR1 and CDR2 from the germline V gene are MNHEY and SVGAGI. The V and J ends lost 6 bases and 2 bases respectively, with 13 bases between them. CDR3 nucleotide sequence: TGTGCCAGCAGACGCAACTTTCAACAAGAGACCCAGTACTTC. Protein product: CASRRNFQQETQYF.

With respect to this clone: Other DNA sequences in this sample translate to the same CDR3. The chain combines TRBV7-2 with TRBJ2-5; D is unclear. V lost 5 bases to trimming and J lost 2 bases, with 3 bases between them. The length of the CDR3 is 11 residues. The V gene's germline CDR1 is SGHTA and CDR2 FQGNSA. As DNA, the CDR3 is TGTGCCAGCAGCCCTCAAGAGACCCAGTACTTC. Translated, it gives CASSPQETQYF.

Many counts were recorded for this clone. Other DNA sequences in this sample translate to the same CDR3. V is TRBV11-3 and J is TRBJ2-3, with D perhaps being TRBD1 or TRBD2 (5 bases each). Trimming took 5 bases from V and 6 from J, leaving 12 bases between them. Per germline, CDR1 SGHNT and CDR2 YENEEA. This CDR3 spans 13 amino acids. CDR3 coding DNA: TGTGCCAGCAGCCTCGGGACCCTGGATACGCAGTATTTT. Encoded protein: CASSLGTLDTQYF.

J is TRBJ2-3 and V is TRBV6-4, with D possibly called TRBD1 or TRBD2 (6 bases each). Trimming took 5 bases from V and 4 from J, leaving 13 bases between them. CDR1 MRHNA and CDR2 SNTAGT come from the germline V gene. The CDR3 has 14 amino acids. The CDR3 region has the DNA TGTGCCAGCAGTTTCGGGGGCGAAGCAGATACGCAGTATTTT. Translation gives CASSFGGEADTQYF.

The V and J genes are TRBV19 and TRBJ2-1; D possibly matches TRBD1 or TRBD2 (5 bases each). CDR3 length: 15 amino acids. Trimming left V 9 bases short and J 4 bases short, with 19 bases between. CDR1 and CDR2 (germline): LNHDA, SQIVND (reference sequence). CDR3 in amino acids: CASGAQSQAYNEQFF. CDR3 in DNA: TGTGCCAGCGGGGCCCAATCGCAGGCATACAATGAGCAGTTCTTC.

The V gene is TRBV2, the J gene TRBJ2-1; TRBD2 aligns across 11 bases. This CDR3 has 16 residues. Looked up from germline, CDR1 is SNHLY and CDR2 is FYNNEI. V lost 4 bases and J lost 6; bases outside the gene matches: 8. CDR3 residues: CASSGTGGTSGNEQFF. The CDR3 coding sequence is TGTGCCAGCAGTGGGACAGGAGGGACTAGCGGCAATGAGCAGTTCTTC.

The rearrangement joins TRBV25-1 to TRBJ2-7; no firm D call. The CDR3 loop spans 15 amino acids. The V and J ends lost 10 bases and 3 bases respectively, with 22 bases between them. Germline CDR1 reads MGHDK; CDR2 reads SYGVNS. The CDR3 spells CATSAGTTPLYEQYF. In DNA form, the CDR3 reads TGTGCCACGTCGGCCGGAACCACTCCCCTCTACGAGCAGTACTTC.

The gene calls are TRBV9 and TRBJ2-5; 8 bases fit TRBD2. V gave up 1 base and J gave up 5 bases; unmatched junction bases: 10. The CDR3 length is 16 residues. CDR1 and CDR2 from the germline V gene are SGDLS and YYNGEE. The CDR3: CASSVNLGTRWETQYF. Here the CDR3 DNA reads TGTGCCAGCAGCGTAAACCTCGGGACTAGATGGGAGACCCAGTACTTC.

The V call is TRBV7-2, the J call TRBJ1-3; no definite D call. CDR1 is SGHTA, CDR2 FQGNSA, per germline. This CDR3 spans 15 amino acids. V was trimmed by 5 bases and J by 3 bases, leaving 14 bases between them. Written as DNA, the CDR3 is TGTGCCAGCAGCCCAAACCGGGCAGTTGGAAACACCATATATTTT. This encodes CASSPNRAVGNTIYF.

The table lists this clone with a count of one. This chain uses TRBV4-3 with TRBJ2-6; either TRBD1 or TRBD2 may supply D (5 bases each). Trimming took off 0 bases at V and 3 bases at J, with 12 bases between the two ends. CDR1 is LGHNA and CDR2 is YSLEER in the germline V gene. This CDR3 comprises 17 residues. Here the CDR3 reads CASSQDNWGFGANVLTF. CDR3 DNA sequence: TGCGCCAGCAGCCAAGATAACTGGGGGTTTGGGGCCAACGTCCTGACTTTC.

The chain has TRBV7-2 and TRBJ1-1, with TRBD1 identical over 7 bases. The J segment lost 1 base and the V segment lost 5 bases, leaving 7 bases of the junction unmatched. CDR3 size: 15 residues. Per germline, CDR1 SGHTA and CDR2 FQGNSA. CDR3 sequence (DNA): TGTGCCAGCAGCGCTGGACAGGTGACGAACACTGAAGCTTTCTTT. It translates to CASSAGQVTNTEAFF. Together with reference TRBV7-2 and TRBJ1-1, the CDR3 gives the full variable domain: GAGVSQSPSNKVTEKGKDVELRCDPISGHTALYWYRQSLGQGLEFLIYFQGNSAPDKSGLPSDRFSAERTGGSVSTLTIQRTQQEDSAVYLCASSAGQVTNTEAFFGQGTRLTVV.

This chain uses TRBV5-1 with TRBJ2-7, with D perhaps matching TRBD2 (6 bases). Germline loops: CDR1 SGHRS, CDR2 YFSETQ. The V end was cut by 6 bases, the J end by 0 bases, with 13 bases between. CDR3 length: 14 residues. DNA for the CDR3: TGCGCCAGCAACGTAGCGGATTCCTCCTACGAGCAGTACTTC. This gives the protein CASNVADSSYEQYF.

This clone appeared a single time. The rearrangement joins TRBV7-9 to TRBJ2-2; 9 bases are a match to TRBD1. The V gene's germline CDR1 is SEHNR and CDR2 FQNEAQ (reference sequence). V lost 3 bases, J lost 7 bases, and 6 bases stayed unmatched. The CDR3 runs 15 residues. CDR3 DNA: TGTGCCAGCAGCTTGGGGACAGGGTATCTCGGGGAGCTGTTTTTT. Translation gives CASSLGTGYLGELFF. The full variable domain, rest sourced from reference TRBV7-9 and TRBJ2-2, is DTGVSQNPRHKITKRGQNVTFRCDPISEHNRLYWYRQTLGQGPEFLTYFQNEAQLEKSRLLSDRFSAERPKGSFSTLEIQRTEQGDSAMYLCASSLGTGYLGELFFGEGSRLTVL.

This clone was seen a single time. The CDR3 loop is CASGLRDTQYF. The CDR3 DNA reads TGTGCTAGTGGTTTGAGGGATACGCAGTATTTT. The chain couples TRBV12-5 to TRBJ2-3; unclear D gene. The CDR3 has 11 residues. The V and J ends lost 2 bases and 6 bases respectively, with 3 bases between them. CDR1 and CDR2 (germline): LGHNT, FRNRAP.

This clone was counted a few times. Here the CDR3 reads CASRGGGQPQHF. CDR3 coding DNA: TGTGCCTCCCGGGGGGGTGGGCAGCCCCAGCATTTT. V gene TRBV10-3 combines with J gene TRBJ1-5; possibly TRBD1 for D (5 bases). The CDR3 loop spans 12 amino acids. Germline loops: CDR1 ENHRY, CDR2 SYGVKD. Between the trimmed V and J ends, which lost 11 bases and 7 bases, there was a span of 15 bases.

This sequence joins TRBV7-8 and TRBJ1-5, with TRBD1 identical over 8 bases. Germline V gene data show CDR1 as SGHVS and CDR2 as FQNEAQ. There are 19 residues in the CDR3. V gave up 5 bases and J gave up 0 bases; unmatched junction bases: 15. The CDR3 is CASSPGAQGADNSNQPQHF. The CDR3 DNA sequence: TGTGCCAGCAGCCCGGGGGCTCAGGGGGCCGATAATAGCAATCAGCCCCAGCATTTT.

V usage is TRBV5-4 and J usage is TRBJ2-5; 13 nucleotides match TRBD2. With V trimmed by 0 bases and J by 1 base, 3 bases remained unmatched. Germline V CDR1 and CDR2: SGHNT, YYREEE (reference sequence). This CDR3 has 17 residues. CDR3 protein: CASSLGLAGGSQETQYF. Here the CDR3 DNA reads TGTGCCAGCAGCTTGGGACTAGCGGGGGGCTCCCAAGAGACCCAGTACTTC. The whole variable domain, remainder taken from reference TRBV5-4 and TRBJ2-5, is ETGVTQSPTHLIKTRGQQVTLRCSSQSGHNTVSWYQQALGQGPQFIFQYYREEENGRGNFPPRFSGLQFPNYSSELNVNALELDDSALYLCASSLGLAGGSQETQYFGPGTRLLVL.

The chain has TRBV5-1 and TRBJ2-1; 10 positions agree with TRBD2. The CDR3 extends over 17 amino acids. J was trimmed by 4 bases and V by 4 bases; bases with no gene match: 11. Germline-derived CDR1 and CDR2 are SGHRS and YFSETQ. CDR3 amino acids: CASSEATLAGLYNEQFF. DNA of the CDR3: TGCGCCAGCAGCGAAGCGACACTAGCGGGATTATACAATGAGCAGTTCTTC.

This clone was seen a few times. Other DNA variants within this sample encode the same CDR3. This chain connects TRBV18 to TRBJ1-1; D unclear. CDR1 KGHSH and CDR2 LQKENI come from the germline V gene. The CDR3 has 13 amino acids. Trimming stripped 2 bases from V and 1 base from J, with 5 bases between. CDR3 nucleotide sequence: TGTGCCAGCTCACCAGGTGGGAACACTGAAGCTTTCTTT. Translation gives CASSPGGNTEAFF.

This chain links TRBV5-1 with TRBJ1-1; 8 bases map to TRBD1. CDR3 length equals 14 residues. Germline V gene data show CDR1 as SGHRS and CDR2 as YFSETQ. V dropped 4 bases and J dropped 4; count of bases not matched to a gene: 6. CDR3 sequence reads: CASSRTGWATEAFF. Here the CDR3 DNA reads TGCGCCAGCAGCCGGACAGGGTGGGCCACTGAAGCTTTCTTT.

About this clone itself: The same CDR3 can be traced to other DNA sequences in this sample. The chain carries TRBV6-1 and TRBJ1-2, with TRBD1 identical over 8 bases. Losses at the gene ends were 5 bases for V and 3 bases for J; bases not matched to a gene: 5. The CDR3 consists of 14 residues. The germline V gene encodes CDR1 MNHNS and CDR2 SASEGT. CDR3 amino acids: CASSLNRGDYGYTF. In nucleotides, the CDR3 is TGTGCCAGCAGTTTGAACAGGGGGGACTATGGCTACACCTTC.

This clone came up many times. This CDR3 is also generated by other DNA sequences in the sample. The chain is built from TRBV18 and TRBJ1-1; 9 bases fit TRBD1. Trimming cost V 3 bases and J 4 bases; bases outside gene matches: 0. Germline V gene sequence: CDR1 KGHSH, CDR2 LQKENI. The CDR3 extends over 13 amino acids. CDR3 region: CASSPGQGTEAFF. The CDR3 region has the DNA TGTGCCAGCTCACCGGGACAGGGCACTGAAGCTTTCTTT.

This chain uses TRBV4-2 with TRBJ2-1, with D tentatively TRBD2 (6 bases). The length of the CDR3 is 13 residues. Germline V gene data show CDR1 as LGHNA and CDR2 as YNFKEQ. Trimming pared 6 bases from V and 6 bases from J, leaving 12 bases between. The CDR3 nucleotides are TGTGCCAGCAGGGGGACTGGTCCCAATGAGCAGTTCTTC. Its translation is CASRGTGPNEQFF.

Of note for this clone: A much larger clone is a single base away; this may be a read error. The same CDR3 can be traced to other DNA sequences in this sample. The CDR3 nucleotides are TGTGCCAGCAGCTTAAGCGAGACCCAGTACTTC. As protein: CASSLSETQYF. The chain combines TRBV7-9 with TRBJ2-5; no definite D call. This CDR3 is built from 11 residues. CDR1 and CDR2 (germline): SEHNR, FQNEAQ (reference sequence). V lost 2 bases and J 5 bases, leaving 3 bases between the germline ends. Based on the CDR3 plus reference TRBV7-9 and TRBJ2-5, the full variable domain is DTGVSQNPRHKITKRGQNVTFRCDPISEHNRLYWYRQTLGQGPEFLTYFQNEAQLEKSRLLSDRFSAERPKGSFSTLEIQRTEQGDSAMYLCASSLSETQYFGPGTRLLVL.

The rearrangement uses TRBV5-1 and TRBJ2-2; 13 bases map to TRBD2. The CDR3 loop spans 18 amino acids. V trimming: 3 bases; J trimming: 1 base; junction bases outside the gene matches: 6. Germline V CDR1 and CDR2: SGHRS, YFSETQ. In nucleotides, the CDR3 is TGCGCCAGCAGCTGGGGACTAGCGGGACGTAGGAACACCGGGGAGCTGTTTTTT. Translated, it gives CASSWGLAGRRNTGELFF.

The chain carries TRBV5-1 and TRBJ1-1; 9 bases agree with TRBD1. The CDR3 contains 15 residues. The germline gives CDR1 SGHRS, CDR2 YFSETQ. J was trimmed by 1 base and V by 2 bases; bases with no gene match: 3. The CDR3 sequence: CASSLMTGGNTEAFF. The CDR3 DNA is TGCGCCAGCAGCTTAATGACAGGGGGGAACACTGAAGCTTTCTTT.

The genes are TRBV6-1 and TRBJ1-1; TRBD1 matches 8 bases. The CDR3 totals 15 residues. Germline trimming cut 7 bases from V and 2 bases from J; bases unmatched to any gene: 9. Germline values: CDR1 MNHNS, CDR2 SASEGT. The CDR3 nucleotides read TGTGCCAGCATGGGGTGGACAGGGCCAAACACTGAAGCTTTCTTT. It specifies CASMGWTGPNTEAFF.

This clone was detected only a few times. The gene calls are TRBV2 and TRBJ1-5, with a possible D match to TRBD1 (5 bases). Deletions cut 2 bases from V and 7 bases from J, with 12 bases between. The CDR3 consists of 14 residues. Per germline, CDR1 SNHLY and CDR2 FYNNEI. In DNA form, the CDR3 reads TGTGCCAGCAGTGAAAGACAGATCAGGCAGCCCCAGCATTTT. Residues: CASSERQIRQPQHF.